This T cell receptor (beta chain) was profiled in a study of early T cells in non-severe SARS-CoV-2 infection (dated by TCRdb to the early 2020s). Some background on the complete study: Bulk RNA from unsorted whole blood was used for TCR sequencing, so alpha and beta chains could not be paired. What the research found in general, with its limitations: VDJdb matching was skewed toward anti-spike CD8 responses and likely underestimated virus-specific expansions by missing private and CD4 specificities.

This clonotype was observed many times. Its cognate antigen has yet to be identified. Base quality data are lacking; no much larger clone is found one base away. This was a case-control study nested in a cohort of healthcare workers in London, UK, who had nasopharyngeal swab PCR tests and blood samples taken every week. Healthcare workers were enrolled in the week of the UK lockdown, from 23 to 31 March 2020, and were followed every week for up to 16 weeks. Trimming removed 1 base from V and 4 bases from J, leaving 8 bases between the germline ends. Reading from cysteine to phenylalanine, the CDR3 counts 14 amino acids. Only the CDR3 part of the read is kept: 42 bases, read in frame from the first base. The germline V gene encodes CDR1 SEHNR and CDR2 FQNEAQ (reference sequence). Library method: 5' RACE. TCRdb shows the sequencer as NextSeq 500. The TCR library protocol attached unique molecular identifiers to individual cDNA molecules to correct for sequencing error and PCR bias. Both TCR alpha and beta chains were sequenced, and tight co-correlation was observed between alpha and beta sequence abundances in each sample. The study's own analysis went as follows. Decombinator V4 was used to perform V gene, J gene and CDR3 annotation of TCR sequences. TCRs were defined as expanded if a significant change between any two time points was detected under a Poisson model with p below 0.0001. Abundances of TCRs were expressed as counts per million after normalisation to the total number of TCRs sequenced in each sample. TRAV1-2 paired with TRAJ12, TRAJ20 or TRAJ33 defined MAIT TCRs, while TRAV10 paired with TRAJ18 defined iNKT TCRs. A search of VDJdb, accessed on 1 November 2021, was run for TCRs annotated to CMV, EBV and SARS-CoV-2, with TCRs annotated for multiple antigens excluded. TCRdb handled the public reads itself, with Q25 trimming in fastp and clone calling in MiXCR, and kept productive beta chains. For every CDR3 protein sequence, its rows merge into one entry that carries the most common genes and DNA. TCRdb's processing, not the study's, gives the V and J calls here. This sample holds approximately 30,000 distinct CDR3 sequences; approximately 7% were observed only once. The top ten constitute about 2.5% of the sample.

Rearrangement joined TRBV7-9 to TRBJ2-1; the D gene cannot be resolved reliably. This TCR came from an adult who was a healthcare worker with PCR-confirmed SARS-CoV-2 infection or an uninfected control (not recorded which). The sequenced material came from whole blood. The DNA is TGTGCCAGCAGCTTAGTGGGTGGGTACAATGAGCAGTTCTTC. It translates to CASSLVGGYNEQFF.